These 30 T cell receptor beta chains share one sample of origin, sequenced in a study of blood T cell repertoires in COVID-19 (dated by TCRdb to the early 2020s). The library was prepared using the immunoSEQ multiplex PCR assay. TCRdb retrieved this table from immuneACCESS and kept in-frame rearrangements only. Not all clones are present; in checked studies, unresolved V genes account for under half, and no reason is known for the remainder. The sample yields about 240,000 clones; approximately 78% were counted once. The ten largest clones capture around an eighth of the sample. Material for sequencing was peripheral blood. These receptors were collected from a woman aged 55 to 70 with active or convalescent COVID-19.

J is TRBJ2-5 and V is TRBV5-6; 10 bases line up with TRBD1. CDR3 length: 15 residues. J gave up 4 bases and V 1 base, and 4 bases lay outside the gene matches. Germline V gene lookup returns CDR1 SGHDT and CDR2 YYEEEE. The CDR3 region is CASSLMTGGIETQYF. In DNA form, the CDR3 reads TGTGCCAGCAGCTTGATGACAGGGGGCATAGAGACCCAGTACTTC.

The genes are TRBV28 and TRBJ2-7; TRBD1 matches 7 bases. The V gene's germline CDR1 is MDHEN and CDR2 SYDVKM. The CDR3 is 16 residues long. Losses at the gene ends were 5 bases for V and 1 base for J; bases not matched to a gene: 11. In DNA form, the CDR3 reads TGTGCCAGCAGTCAAGCGCGGACAGGTACTTCCTACGAGCAGTACTTC. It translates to CASSQARTGTSYEQYF.

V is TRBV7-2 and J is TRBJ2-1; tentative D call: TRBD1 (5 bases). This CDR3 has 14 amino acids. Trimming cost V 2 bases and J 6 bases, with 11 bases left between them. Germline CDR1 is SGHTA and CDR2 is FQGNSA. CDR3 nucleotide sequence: TGTGCCAGCAGCTTAAACCCAGGGTTCAATGAGCAGTTCTTC. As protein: CASSLNPGFNEQFF.

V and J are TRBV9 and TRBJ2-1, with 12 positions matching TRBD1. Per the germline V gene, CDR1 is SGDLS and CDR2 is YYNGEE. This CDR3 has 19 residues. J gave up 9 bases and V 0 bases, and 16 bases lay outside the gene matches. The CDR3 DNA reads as TGTGCCAGCAGCGTAGAAGGGACAGGGGGCGTCGGTTCGTCCGGTGAGCAGTTCTTC. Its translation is CASSVEGTGGVGSSGEQFF.

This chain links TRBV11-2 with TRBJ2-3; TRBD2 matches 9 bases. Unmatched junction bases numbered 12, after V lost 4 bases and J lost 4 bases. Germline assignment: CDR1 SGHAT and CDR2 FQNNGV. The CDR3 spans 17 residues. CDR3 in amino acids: CASSSRGLAVFADTQYF. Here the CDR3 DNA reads TGTGCCAGCAGCTCGAGGGGACTAGCTGTATTTGCAGATACGCAGTATTTT.

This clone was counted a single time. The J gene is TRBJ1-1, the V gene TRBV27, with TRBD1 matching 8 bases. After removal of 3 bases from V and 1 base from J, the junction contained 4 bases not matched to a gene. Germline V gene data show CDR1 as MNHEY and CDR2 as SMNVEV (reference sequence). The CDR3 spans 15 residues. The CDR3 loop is CASSLGQAGNTEAFF. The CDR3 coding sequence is TGTGCCAGCAGTTTGGGACAGGCTGGGAACACTGAAGCTTTCTTT.

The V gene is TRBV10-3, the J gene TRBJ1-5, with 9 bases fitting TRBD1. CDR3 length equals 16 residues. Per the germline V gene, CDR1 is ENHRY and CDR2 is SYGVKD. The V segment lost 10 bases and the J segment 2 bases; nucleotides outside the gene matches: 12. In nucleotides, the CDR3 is TGTGCCACTTCACCTTCACAGGGGGCCGGCAATCAGCCCCAGCATTTT. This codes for CATSPSQGAGNQPQHF.

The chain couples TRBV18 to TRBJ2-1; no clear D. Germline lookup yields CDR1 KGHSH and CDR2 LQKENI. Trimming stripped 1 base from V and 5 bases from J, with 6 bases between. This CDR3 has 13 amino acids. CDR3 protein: CASSPRADNEQFF. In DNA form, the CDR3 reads TGTGCCAGCTCACCACGGGCAGACAATGAGCAGTTCTTC.

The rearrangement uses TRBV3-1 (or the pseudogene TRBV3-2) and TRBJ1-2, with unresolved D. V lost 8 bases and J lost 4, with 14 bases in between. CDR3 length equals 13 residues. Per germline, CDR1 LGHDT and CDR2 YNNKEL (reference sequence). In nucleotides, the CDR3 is TGTGCCAGCGCGGGAGCGACATCCTATGGCTACACCTTC. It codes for CASAGATSYGYTF.

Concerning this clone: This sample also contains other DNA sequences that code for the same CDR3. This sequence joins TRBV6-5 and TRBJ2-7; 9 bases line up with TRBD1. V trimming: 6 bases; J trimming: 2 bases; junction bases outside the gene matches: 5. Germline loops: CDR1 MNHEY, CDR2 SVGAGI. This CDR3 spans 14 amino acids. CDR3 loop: CASSSDRGPYEQYF. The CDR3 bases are TGTGCCAGCAGCTCGGACAGGGGACCCTACGAGCAGTACTTC.

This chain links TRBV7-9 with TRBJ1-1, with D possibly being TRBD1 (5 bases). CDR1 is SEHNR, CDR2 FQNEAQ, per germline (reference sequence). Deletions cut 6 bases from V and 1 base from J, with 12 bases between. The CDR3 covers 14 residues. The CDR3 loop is CASSLTQGNTEAFF. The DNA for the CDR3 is TGTGCCAGCAGTCTAACCCAGGGGAACACTGAAGCTTTCTTT.

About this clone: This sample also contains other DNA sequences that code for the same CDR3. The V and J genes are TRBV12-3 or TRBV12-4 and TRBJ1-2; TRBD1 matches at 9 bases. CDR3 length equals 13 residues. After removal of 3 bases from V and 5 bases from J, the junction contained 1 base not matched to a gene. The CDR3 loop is CASSLGTGYGYTF. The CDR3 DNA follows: TGTGCCAGCAGTTTGGGGACAGGGTATGGCTACACCTTC.

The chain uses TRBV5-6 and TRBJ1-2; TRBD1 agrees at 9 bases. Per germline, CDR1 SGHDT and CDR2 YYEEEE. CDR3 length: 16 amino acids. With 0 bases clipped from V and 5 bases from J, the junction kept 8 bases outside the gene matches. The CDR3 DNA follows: TGTGCCAGCAGCTTGGGTTCGGGACAGGGTCGATATGGCTACACCTTC. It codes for CASSLGSGQGRYGYTF.

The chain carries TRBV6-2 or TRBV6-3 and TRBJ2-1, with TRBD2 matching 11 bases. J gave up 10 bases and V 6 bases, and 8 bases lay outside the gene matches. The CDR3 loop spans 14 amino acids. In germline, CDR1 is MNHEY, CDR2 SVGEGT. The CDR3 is CASSMNPSGGEQFF. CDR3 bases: TGTGCCAGCAGCATGAATCCTAGCGGGGGGGAGCAGTTCTTC.

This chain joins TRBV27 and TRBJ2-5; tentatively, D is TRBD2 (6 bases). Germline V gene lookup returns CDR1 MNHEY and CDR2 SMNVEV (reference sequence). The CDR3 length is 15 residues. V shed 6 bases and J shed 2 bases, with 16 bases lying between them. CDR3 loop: CASSGGRRGQETQYF. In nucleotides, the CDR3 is TGTGCCAGCAGCGGGGGACGCCGGGGACAAGAGACCCAGTACTTC.

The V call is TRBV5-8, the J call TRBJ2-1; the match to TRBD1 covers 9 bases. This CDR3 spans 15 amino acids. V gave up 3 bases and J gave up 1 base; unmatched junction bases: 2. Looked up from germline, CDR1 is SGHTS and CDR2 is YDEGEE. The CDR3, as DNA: TGTGCCAGCAGCTGGGGGACAGGGTCCTACAATGAGCAGTTCTTC. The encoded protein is CASSWGTGSYNEQFF. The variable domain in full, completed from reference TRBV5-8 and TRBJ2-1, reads EAGVTQSPTHLIKTRGQQATLRCSPISGHTSVYWYQQALGLGLQFLLWYDEGEERNRGNFPPRFSGRQFPNYSSELNVNALELEDSALYLCASSWGTGSYNEQFFGPGTRLTVL.

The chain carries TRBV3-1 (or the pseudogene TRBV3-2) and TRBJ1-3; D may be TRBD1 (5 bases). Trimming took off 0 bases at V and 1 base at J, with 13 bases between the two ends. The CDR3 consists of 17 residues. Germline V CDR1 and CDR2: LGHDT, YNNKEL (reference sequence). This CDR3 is CASSQDSGVWSGNTIYF. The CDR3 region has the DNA TGTGCCAGCAGCCAAGACTCGGGGGTTTGGTCTGGAAACACCATATATTTT.

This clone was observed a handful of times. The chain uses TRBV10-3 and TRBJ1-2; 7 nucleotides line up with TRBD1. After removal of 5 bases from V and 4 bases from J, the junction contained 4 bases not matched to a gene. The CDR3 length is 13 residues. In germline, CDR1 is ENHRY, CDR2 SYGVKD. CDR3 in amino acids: CAISRTGRYGYTF. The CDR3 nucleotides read TGTGCCATCAGTCGGACAGGCCGCTATGGCTACACCTTC.

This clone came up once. DNA of the CDR3: TGTGCCAGCAGCTTAGGGGGGCAGCTTGAAGCTTTCTTT. Translating it yields CASSLGGQLEAFF. This sequence joins TRBV7-6 and TRBJ1-1; weak D call: TRBD1 (6 bases). V was shortened by 1 base and J by 7 bases, with 10 bases between the two germline ends. Germline CDR1 reads SGHVS; CDR2 reads FNYEAQ. The CDR3 contains 13 residues.

The CDR3 nucleotides read TGCGCCAGCAGCCAAGGCGAGGGGACAGGGACCTACAATGAGCAGTTCTTC. Translated, it gives CASSQGEGTGTYNEQFF. This chain joins TRBV4-3 and TRBJ2-1, with TRBD1 matching 9 bases. The V and J ends lost 1 base and 2 bases, in that order; junction bases with no gene match: 6. The CDR3 contains 17 residues. Looked up from germline, CDR1 is LGHNA and CDR2 is YSLEER.

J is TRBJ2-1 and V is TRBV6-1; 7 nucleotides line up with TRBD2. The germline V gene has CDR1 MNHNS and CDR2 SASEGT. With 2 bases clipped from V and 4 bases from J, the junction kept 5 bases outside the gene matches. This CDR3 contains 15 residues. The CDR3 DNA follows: TGTGCCAGCAGTGAAATTAGCGGGCCATACAATGAGCAGTTCTTC. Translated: CASSEISGPYNEQFF.

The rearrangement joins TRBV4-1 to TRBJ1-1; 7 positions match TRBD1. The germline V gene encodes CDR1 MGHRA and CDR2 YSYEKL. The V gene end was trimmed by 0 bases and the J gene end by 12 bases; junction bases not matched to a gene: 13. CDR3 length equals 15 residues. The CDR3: CASSQDPDRDGSTFF. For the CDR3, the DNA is TGCGCCAGCAGCCAAGACCCCGACAGGGACGGCTCGACTTTCTTT.

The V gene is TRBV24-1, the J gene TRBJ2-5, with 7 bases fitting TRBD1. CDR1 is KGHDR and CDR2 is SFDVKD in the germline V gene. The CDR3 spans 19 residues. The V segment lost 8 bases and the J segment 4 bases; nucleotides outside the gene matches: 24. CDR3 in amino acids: CATMPLNRGYTSKGETQYF. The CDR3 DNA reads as TGTGCCACCATGCCCTTAAACAGGGGCTACACTTCCAAGGGAGAGACCCAGTACTTC.

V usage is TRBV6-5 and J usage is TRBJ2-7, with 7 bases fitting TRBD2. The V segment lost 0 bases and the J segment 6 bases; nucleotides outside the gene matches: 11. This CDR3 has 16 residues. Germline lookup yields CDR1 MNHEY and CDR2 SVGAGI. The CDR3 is CASSYSLWGGEGEQYF. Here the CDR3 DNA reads TGTGCCAGCAGTTACTCCCTCTGGGGGGGTGAGGGCGAGCAGTACTTC.

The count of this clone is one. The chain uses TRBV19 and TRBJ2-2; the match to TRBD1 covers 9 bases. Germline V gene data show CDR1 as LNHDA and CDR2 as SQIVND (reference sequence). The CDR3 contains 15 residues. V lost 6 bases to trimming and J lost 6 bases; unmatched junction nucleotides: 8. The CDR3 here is CASSARDRASGELFF. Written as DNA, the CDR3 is TGTGCCAGTAGCGCCCGGGACAGGGCCTCCGGGGAGCTGTTTTTT.

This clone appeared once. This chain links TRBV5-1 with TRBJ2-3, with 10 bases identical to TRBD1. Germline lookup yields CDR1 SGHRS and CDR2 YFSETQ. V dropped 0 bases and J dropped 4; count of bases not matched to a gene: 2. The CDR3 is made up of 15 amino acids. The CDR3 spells CASSLAGQGADTQYF. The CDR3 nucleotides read TGCGCCAGCAGCTTGGCCGGACAGGGGGCAGATACGCAGTATTTT.

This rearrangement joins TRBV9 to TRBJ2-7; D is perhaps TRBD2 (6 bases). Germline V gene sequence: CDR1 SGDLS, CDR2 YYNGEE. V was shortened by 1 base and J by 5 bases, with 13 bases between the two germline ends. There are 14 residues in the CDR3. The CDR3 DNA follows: TGTGCCAGCAGCGTATTTGGAGGGGTGGACGAGCAGTACTTC. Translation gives CASSVFGGVDEQYF.

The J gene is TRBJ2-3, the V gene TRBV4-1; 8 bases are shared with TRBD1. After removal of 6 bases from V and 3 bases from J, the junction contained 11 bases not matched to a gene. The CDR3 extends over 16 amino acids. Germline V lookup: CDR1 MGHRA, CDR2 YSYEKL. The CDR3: CASSLQTGDPTDTQYF. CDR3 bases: TGCGCCAGCAGTCTTCAGACAGGGGACCCGACAGATACGCAGTATTTT.

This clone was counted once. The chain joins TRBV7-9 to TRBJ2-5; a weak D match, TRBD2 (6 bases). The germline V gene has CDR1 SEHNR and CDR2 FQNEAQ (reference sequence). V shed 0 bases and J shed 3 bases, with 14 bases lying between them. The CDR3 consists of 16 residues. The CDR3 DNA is TGTGCCAGCAGCTTAGCGCGGGGTAGCGGAAAAGAGACCCAGTACTTC. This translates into CASSLARGSGKETQYF.

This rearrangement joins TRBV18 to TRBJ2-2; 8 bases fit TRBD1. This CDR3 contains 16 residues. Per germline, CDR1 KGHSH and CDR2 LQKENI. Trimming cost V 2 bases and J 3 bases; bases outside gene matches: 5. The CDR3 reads CASSPGQGRDTGELFF. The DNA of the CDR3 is TGTGCCAGCTCACCAGGACAGGGTCGGGACACCGGGGAGCTGTTTTTT.